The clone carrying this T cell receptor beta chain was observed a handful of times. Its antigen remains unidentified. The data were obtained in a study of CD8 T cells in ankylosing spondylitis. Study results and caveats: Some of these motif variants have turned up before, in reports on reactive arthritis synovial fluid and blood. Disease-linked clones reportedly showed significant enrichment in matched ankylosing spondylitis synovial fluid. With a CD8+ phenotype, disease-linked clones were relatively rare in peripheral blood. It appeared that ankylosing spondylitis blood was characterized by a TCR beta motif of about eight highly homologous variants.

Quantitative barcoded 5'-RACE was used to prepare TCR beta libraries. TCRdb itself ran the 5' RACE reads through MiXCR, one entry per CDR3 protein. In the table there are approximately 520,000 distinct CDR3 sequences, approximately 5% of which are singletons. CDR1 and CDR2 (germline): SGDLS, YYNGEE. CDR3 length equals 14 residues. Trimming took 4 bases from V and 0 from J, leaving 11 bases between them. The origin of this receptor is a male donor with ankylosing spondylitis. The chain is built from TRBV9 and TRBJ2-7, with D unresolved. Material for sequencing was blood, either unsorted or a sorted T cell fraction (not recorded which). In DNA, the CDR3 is TGTGCCAGCAGCCAAGGTTCCTACTCCTACGAGCAGTACTTC. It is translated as CASSQGSYSYEQYF.